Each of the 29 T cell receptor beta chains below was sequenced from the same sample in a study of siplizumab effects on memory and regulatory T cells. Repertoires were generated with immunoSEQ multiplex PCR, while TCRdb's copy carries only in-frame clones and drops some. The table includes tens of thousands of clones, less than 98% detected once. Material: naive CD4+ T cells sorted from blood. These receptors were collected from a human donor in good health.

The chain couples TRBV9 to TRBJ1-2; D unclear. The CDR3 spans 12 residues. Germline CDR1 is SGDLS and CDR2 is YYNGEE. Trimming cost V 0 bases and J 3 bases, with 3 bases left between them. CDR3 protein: CASSVADYGYTF. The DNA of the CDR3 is TGTGCCAGCAGCGTAGCCGACTATGGCTACACCTTC.

This CDR3 is CASSLVTGNNQPQHF. The CDR3 coding sequence is TGCGCCAGCAGCTTGGTTACAGGAAACAATCAGCCCCAGCATTTT. The genes are TRBV5-1 and TRBJ1-5; perhaps TRBD1 as D (5 bases). This CDR3 spans 15 amino acids. The V gene lost 0 bases and the J gene lost 3 bases, with 10 bases spanning the gap. Germline loops: CDR1 SGHRS, CDR2 YFSETQ.

DNA for the CDR3: TGCGCCAGCAGCCAGGTCGGACAGGGGGCTCTCTATGGCTACACCTTC. It is translated as CASSQVGQGALYGYTF. The rearrangement joins TRBV4-1 to TRBJ1-2, with 11 bases that match TRBD1. The V segment lost 3 bases and the J segment 4 bases; nucleotides outside the gene matches: 7. The CDR3 spans 16 residues. The germline CDR1 and CDR2 sequences are MGHRA and YSYEKL.

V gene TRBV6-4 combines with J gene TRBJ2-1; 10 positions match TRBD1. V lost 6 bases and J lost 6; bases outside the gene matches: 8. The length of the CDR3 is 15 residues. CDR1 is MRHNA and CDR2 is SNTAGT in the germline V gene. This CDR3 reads CASSALDRGSNEQFF. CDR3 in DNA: TGTGCCAGCAGCGCGCTGGACAGGGGGTCCAATGAGCAGTTCTTC.

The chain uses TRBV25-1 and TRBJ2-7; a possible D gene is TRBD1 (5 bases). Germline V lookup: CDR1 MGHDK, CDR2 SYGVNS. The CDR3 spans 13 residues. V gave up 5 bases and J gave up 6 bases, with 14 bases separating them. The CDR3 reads CASSPSGHSEQYF. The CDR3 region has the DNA TGTGCCAGCAGTCCATCCGGACACAGCGAGCAGTACTTC.

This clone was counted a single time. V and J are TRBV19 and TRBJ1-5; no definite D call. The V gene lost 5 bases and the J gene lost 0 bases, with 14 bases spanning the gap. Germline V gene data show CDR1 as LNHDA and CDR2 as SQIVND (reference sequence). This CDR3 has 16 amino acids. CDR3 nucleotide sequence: TGTGCCAGTAGTCGGTGGGAAATGATTAGCAATCAGCCCCAGCATTTT. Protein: CASSRWEMISNQPQHF. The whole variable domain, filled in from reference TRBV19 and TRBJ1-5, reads DGGITQSPKYLFRKEGQNVTLSCEQNLNHDAMYWYRQDPGQGLRLIYYSQIVNDFQKGDIAEGYSVSREKKESFPLTVTSAQKNPTAFYLCASSRWEMISNQPQHFGDGTRLSIL.

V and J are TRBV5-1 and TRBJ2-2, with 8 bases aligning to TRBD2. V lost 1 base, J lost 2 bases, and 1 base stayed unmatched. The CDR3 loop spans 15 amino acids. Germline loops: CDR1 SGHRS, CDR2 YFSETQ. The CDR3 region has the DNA TGCGCCAGCAGCTTGACTAGCGGTAACACCGGGGAGCTGTTTTTT. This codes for CASSLTSGNTGELFF.

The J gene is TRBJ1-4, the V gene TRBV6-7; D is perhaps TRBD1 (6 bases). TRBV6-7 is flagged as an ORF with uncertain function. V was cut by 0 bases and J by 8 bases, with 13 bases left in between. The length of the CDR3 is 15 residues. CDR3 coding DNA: TGTGCCAGCAGTTACTCAAGGGGGGGTTTGGAAAAACTGTTTTTT. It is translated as CASSYSRGGLEKLFF.

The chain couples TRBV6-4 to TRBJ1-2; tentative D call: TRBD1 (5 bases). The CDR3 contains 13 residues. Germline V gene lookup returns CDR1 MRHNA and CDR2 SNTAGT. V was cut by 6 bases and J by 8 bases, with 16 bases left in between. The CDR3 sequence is CASRPTVLGGYTF. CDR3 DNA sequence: TGTGCCAGCAGACCGACAGTTTTGGGAGGCTACACCTTC.

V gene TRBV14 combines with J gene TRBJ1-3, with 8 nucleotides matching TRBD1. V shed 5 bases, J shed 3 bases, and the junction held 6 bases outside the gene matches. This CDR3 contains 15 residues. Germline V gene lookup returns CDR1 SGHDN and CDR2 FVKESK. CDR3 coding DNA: TGTGCCAGCAGCTACCCGGACAGGGTTGGAAACACCATATATTTT. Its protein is CASSYPDRVGNTIYF.

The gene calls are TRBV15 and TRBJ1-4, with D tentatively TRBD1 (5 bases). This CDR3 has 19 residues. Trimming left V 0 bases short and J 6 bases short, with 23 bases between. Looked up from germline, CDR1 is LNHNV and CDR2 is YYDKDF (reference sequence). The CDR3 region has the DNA TGTGCCACCAGCAGAGATCTTACAGGCATAAACATCCGGTATGAAAAACTGTTTTTT. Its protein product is CATSRDLTGINIRYEKLFF.

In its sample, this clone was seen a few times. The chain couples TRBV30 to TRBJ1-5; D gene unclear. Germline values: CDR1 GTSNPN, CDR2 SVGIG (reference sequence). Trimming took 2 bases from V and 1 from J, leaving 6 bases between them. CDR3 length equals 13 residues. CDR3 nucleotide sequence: TGTGCCTGGAGTCCCCAAAGCAATCAGCCCCAGCATTTT. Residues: CAWSPQSNQPQHF.

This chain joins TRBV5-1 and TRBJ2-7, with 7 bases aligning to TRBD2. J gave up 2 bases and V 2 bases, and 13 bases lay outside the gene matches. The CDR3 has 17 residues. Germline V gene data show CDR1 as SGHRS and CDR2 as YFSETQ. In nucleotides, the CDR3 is TGCGCCAGCAGCTTTTGGGCACGGGAGGCCTCAACCTACGAGCAGTACTTC. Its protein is CASSFWAREASTYEQYF. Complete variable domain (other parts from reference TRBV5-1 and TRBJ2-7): KAGVTQTPRYLIKTRGQQVTLSCSPISGHRSVSWYQQTPGQGLQFLFEYFSETQRNKGNFPGRFSGRQFSNSRSEMNVSTLELGDSALYLCASSFWAREASTYEQYFGPGTRLTVT.

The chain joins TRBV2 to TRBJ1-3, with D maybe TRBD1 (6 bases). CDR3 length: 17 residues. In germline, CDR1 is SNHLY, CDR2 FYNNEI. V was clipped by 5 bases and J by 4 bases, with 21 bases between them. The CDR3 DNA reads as TGTGCCAGCAGTTCTGGGACATCGATGATCGCCGGAAACACCATATATTTT. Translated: CASSSGTSMIAGNTIYF.

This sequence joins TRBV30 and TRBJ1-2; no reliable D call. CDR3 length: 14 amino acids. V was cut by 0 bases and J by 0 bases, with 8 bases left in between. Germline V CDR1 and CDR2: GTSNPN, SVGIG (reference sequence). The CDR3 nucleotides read TGTGCCTGGAGTGTCAGAAGATCTAACTATGGCTACACCTTC. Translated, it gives CAWSVRRSNYGYTF.

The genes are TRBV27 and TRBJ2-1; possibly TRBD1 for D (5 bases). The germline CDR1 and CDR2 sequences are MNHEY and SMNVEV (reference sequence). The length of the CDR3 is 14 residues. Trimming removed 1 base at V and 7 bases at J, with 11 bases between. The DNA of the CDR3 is TGTGCCAGCAGTTTATTAGCAGGGTCGAATGAGCAGTTCTTC. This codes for CASSLLAGSNEQFF.

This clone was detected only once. CDR3 nucleotides: TGTGCCAGCAGAGGGACTAGCGGCGTCACCGGGGAGCTGTTTTTT. This sequence encodes CASRGTSGVTGELFF. The genes are TRBV2 and TRBJ2-2; 11 bases line up with TRBD2. Germline CDR1 SNHLY, CDR2 FYNNEI. The CDR3 has 15 amino acids. The trim removed 6 bases at V and 4 bases at J, leaving 4 bases unmatched.

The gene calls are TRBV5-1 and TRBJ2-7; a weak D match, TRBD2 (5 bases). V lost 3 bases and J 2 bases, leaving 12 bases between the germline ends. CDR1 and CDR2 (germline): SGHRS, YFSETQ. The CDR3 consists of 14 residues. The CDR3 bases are TGCGCCAGCAGCTATCGCGGGTCTCCCTACGAGCAGTACTTC. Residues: CASSYRGSPYEQYF.

CDR3 nucleotide sequence: TGTGCCAGCAGCTCCCGCTCCCTAGGGTATGAGACCCAGTACTTC. Translation gives CASSSRSLGYETQYF. V gene TRBV13 combines with J gene TRBJ2-5, with unresolved D. CDR3 size: 15 residues. CDR1 and CDR2 (germline): PRHDT, FYEKMQ (reference sequence). V gave up 4 bases and J gave up 5 bases, with 17 bases separating them.

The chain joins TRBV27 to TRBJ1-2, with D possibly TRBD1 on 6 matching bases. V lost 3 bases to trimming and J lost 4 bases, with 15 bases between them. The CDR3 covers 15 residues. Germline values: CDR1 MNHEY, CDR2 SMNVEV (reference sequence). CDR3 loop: CASSLGAKLTYGYTF. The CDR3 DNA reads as TGTGCCAGCAGTTTGGGGGCCAAACTTACCTATGGCTACACCTTC.

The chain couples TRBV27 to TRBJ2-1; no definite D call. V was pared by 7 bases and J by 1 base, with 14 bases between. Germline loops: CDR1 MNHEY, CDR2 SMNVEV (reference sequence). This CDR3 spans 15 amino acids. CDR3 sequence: CASTPFMASYNEQFF. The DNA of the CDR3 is TGTGCCAGCACCCCTTTCATGGCGTCCTACAATGAGCAGTTCTTC.

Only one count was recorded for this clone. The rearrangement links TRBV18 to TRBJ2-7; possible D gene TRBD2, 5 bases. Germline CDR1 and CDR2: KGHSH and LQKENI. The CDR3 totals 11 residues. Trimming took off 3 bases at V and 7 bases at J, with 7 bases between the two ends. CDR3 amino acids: CASSPEEEQYF. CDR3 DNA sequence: TGTGCCAGCTCACCGGAGGAGGAGCAGTACTTC.

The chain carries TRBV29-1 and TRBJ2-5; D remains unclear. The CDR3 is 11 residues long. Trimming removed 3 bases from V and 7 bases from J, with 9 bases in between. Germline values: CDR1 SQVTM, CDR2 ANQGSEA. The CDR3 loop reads CSVDLGWTQYF. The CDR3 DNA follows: TGCAGCGTTGACTTAGGGTGGACCCAGTACTTC.

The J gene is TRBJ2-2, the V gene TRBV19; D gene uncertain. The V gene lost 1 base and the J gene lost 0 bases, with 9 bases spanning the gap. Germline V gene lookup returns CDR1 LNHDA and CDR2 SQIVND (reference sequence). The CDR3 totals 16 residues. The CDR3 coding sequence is TGTGCCAGTAGTATAGGAAAGGTGGCGAACACCGGGGAGCTGTTTTTT. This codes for CASSIGKVANTGELFF.

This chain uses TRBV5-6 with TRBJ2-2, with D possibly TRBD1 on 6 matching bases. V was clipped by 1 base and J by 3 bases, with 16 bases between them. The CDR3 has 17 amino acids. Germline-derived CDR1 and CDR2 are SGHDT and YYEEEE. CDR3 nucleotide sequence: TGTGCCAGCAGCTTGCCAGGGGACGCCGTTTACACCGGGGAGCTGTTTTTT. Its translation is CASSLPGDAVYTGELFF.

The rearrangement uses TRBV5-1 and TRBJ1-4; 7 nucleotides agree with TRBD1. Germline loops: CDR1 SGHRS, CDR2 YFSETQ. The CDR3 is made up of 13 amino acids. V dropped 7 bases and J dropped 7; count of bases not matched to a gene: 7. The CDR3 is CASRTGLSEKLFF. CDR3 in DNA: TGCGCCAGCCGGACAGGCCTATCTGAAAAACTGTTTTTT.

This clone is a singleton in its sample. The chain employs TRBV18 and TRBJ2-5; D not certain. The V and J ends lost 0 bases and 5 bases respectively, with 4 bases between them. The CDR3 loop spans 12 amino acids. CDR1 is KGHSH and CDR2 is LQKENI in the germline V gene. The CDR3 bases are TGTGCCAGCTCACCACCGACGGAGACCCAGTACTTC. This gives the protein CASSPPTETQYF.

The CDR3 coding sequence is TGTGCCAGCTACGAAGCGGGAGCCTCCTACAATGAGCAGTTCTTC. As protein: CASYEAGASYNEQFF. The chain recombines TRBV28 with TRBJ2-1, with TRBD2 matching 8 bases. This CDR3 contains 15 residues. The germline gives CDR1 MDHEN, CDR2 SYDVKM. V shed 8 bases, J shed 0 bases, and the junction held 6 bases outside the gene matches.

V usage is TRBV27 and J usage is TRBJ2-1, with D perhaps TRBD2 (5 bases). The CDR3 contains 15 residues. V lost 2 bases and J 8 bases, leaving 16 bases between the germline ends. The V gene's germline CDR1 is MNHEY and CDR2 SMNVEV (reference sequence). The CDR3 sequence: CASSLSVRGVDEQFF. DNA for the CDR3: TGTGCCAGCAGTTTAAGCGTCCGGGGTGTTGATGAGCAGTTCTTC.